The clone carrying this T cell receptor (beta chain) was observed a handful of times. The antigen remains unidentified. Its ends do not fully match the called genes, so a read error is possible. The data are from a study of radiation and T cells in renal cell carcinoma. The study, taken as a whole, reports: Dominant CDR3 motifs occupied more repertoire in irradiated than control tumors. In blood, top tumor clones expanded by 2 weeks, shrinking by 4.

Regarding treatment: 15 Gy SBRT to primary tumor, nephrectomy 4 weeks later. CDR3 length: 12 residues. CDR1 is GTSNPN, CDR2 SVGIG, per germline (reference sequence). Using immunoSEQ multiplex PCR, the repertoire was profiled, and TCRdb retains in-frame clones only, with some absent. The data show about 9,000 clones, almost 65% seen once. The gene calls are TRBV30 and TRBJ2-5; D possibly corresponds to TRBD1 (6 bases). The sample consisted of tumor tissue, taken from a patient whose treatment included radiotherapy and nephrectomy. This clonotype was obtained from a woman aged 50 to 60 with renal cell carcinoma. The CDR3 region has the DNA TGTGCCTGGACCAGGGGCTCAGAGCCCCAGTACTTC. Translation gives CAWTRGSEPQYF.